Listed below are T cell receptor beta chains from one sample, sequenced in a study of T cells after yellow fever vaccination. TCRdb re-analysed the 5' RACE reads in MiXCR, keeping a single row per CDR3 protein. This table holds approximately 550,000 distinct CDR3 sequences, roughly 21% found once. The starting material was PBMCs, obtained 15 days after the yellow fever booster vaccination. These receptors were taken from a man under 40 who received the YFV17D yellow fever vaccine. CDR3s include the opening cysteine and the closing phenylalanine or tryptophan. The D gene is left open where the match is weak. Only some rows state a clone size, as once, few, many or a class for expanded clones.

v_call,j_call,d_call,clone_size,cdr3_aa,cdr3_nt
TRBV7-9,TRBJ2-7,-,-,CASSLTSIPYEQYF,TGTGCCAGCAGCTTAACGAGCATCCCCTACGAGCAGTACTTC
TRBV20-1,TRBJ2-2,-,few,CSAVGTSTGELFF,TGCAGTGCTGTCGGGACTTCAACCGGGGAGCTGTTTTTT
TRBV3-1,TRBJ1-1,-,-,CASSQDQWEREAFF,TGTGCCAGCAGCCAAGATCAATGGGAGAGGGAAGCTTTCTTT
TRBV29-1,TRBJ2-5,TRBD2,-,CSVTSGTYQETQYF,TGCAGCGTTACTAGCGGGACGTACCAAGAGACCCAGTACTTC
TRBV20-1,TRBJ2-5,TRBD2,-,CSARDVAGGRTSGSYKTQYF,TGCAGTGCTAGAGATGTGGCCGGGGGGCGGACTAGCGGGAGCTACAAGACCCAGTACTTC
TRBV4-3,TRBJ2-3,-,-,CASSQDFLGGTDTQYF,TGCGCCAGCAGCCAAGATTTTCTGGGGGGCACAGATACGCAGTATTTT
TRBV27,TRBJ2-1,-,many,CASVDFYNEQFF,TGTGCCAGCGTAGACTTTTACAATGAGCAGTTCTTC
TRBV9,TRBJ2-2,-,-,CASSANRVNTGELFF,TGTGCCAGCAGCGCCAACAGGGTGAACACCGGGGAGCTGTTTTTT
TRBV7-7,TRBJ2-4,-,-,CASSLGLGNIQYF,TGTGCTAGCAGCTTAGGGCTGGGAAACATTCAGTACTTC
TRBV7-8,TRBJ1-6,-,-,CASAPIRQRNSPLHF,TGTGCCAGCGCTCCGATTCGACAGCGTAATTCACCCCTCCACTTT
TRBV3-1,TRBJ1-2,-,few,CASSQGVVRGYTF,TGTGCCAGCAGCCAAGGGGTTGTCAGGGGCTACACCTTC
TRBV20-1,TRBJ2-5,-,-,CSARERGPTWGETQYF,TGCAGTGCTAGAGAAAGGGGACCCACATGGGGAGAGACCCAGTACTTC
TRBV5-1,TRBJ2-7,-,-,CASSSPPYYEQYF,TGCGCCAGCAGCTCCCCCCCATACTACGAGCAGTACTTC
TRBV5-1,TRBJ2-7,TRBD1,few,CASSLTGTVFYEQYF,TGCGCCAGCAGCTTGACAGGGACAGTTTTTTACGAGCAGTACTTC
TRBV12-3/TRBV12-4,TRBJ2-1,TRBD1,few,CASSGRDRGYNEQFF,TGTGCCAGCAGTGGCCGGGACAGGGGGTACAATGAGCAGTTCTTC
TRBV27,TRBJ2-7,-,few,CASSTGTEATRQYF,TGTGCCAGCAGCACCGGGACGGAAGCTACGAGGCAGTACTTC
TRBV12-3/TRBV12-4,TRBJ1-3,-,-,CASSFSATNPIYF,TGTGCCAGCAGTTTCTCTGCCACGAACCCCATATATTTT
TRBV11-2,TRBJ2-1,-,once,CASSLDGRGSYNEQFF,TGTGCCAGCAGCTTAGATGGGAGAGGGTCCTACAATGAGCAGTTCTTC
TRBV5-1,TRBJ1-2,-,-,CASRADYGYTF,TGCGCCAGCAGAGCCGACTATGGCTACACCTTC
TRBV5-1,TRBJ2-2,-,-,CASSLPGDTGELFF,TGCGCCAGCAGCCTCCCGGGGGACACCGGGGAGCTGTTTTTT
TRBV7-9,TRBJ2-3,-,-,CASSRTATSTDTQYF,TGTGCCAGCAGCCGGACAGCTACTAGCACAGATACGCAGTATTTT
TRBV20-1,TRBJ2-2,-,-,CSATPGGIGELFF,TGCAGTGCTACTCCAGGGGGGATCGGGGAGCTGTTTTTT
TRBV4-3,TRBJ1-6,-,few,CASSQGGGRSYNSPLHF,TGCGCCAGCAGCCAAGGGGGAGGACGCTCCTATAATTCACCCCTCCACTTT
TRBV27,TRBJ2-5,TRBD2,-,CASSHPLAPPIQETQYF,TGTGCCAGCAGCCACCCACTAGCGCCGCCAATCCAAGAGACCCAGTACTTC
TRBV6-5,TRBJ2-5,-,-,CASSSLQSQETQYF,TGTGCCAGCAGTTCGTTACAGAGCCAAGAGACCCAGTACTTC
TRBV5-1,TRBJ2-1,TRBD2,-,CASSLEFTSGWGYNEQFF,TGCGCCAGCAGCTTGGAATTCACTAGCGGTTGGGGATACAATGAGCAGTTCTTC
TRBV5-1,TRBJ1-1,-,few,CASSLATPNTEAFF,TGCGCCAGCAGCTTGGCGACACCGAACACTGAAGCTTTCTTT
TRBV5-6,TRBJ2-3,-,-,CASSHRTSTDTQYF,TGTGCCAGCAGTCACAGAACTAGCACAGATACGCAGTATTTT
TRBV10-3,TRBJ2-7,-,many,CAITLGETYEQYF,TGTGCCATCACCCTCGGGGAGACCTACGAGCAGTACTTC
TRBV15,TRBJ2-5,-,-,CATSRLGGETQYF,TGTGCCACCAGCAGACTTGGGGGAGAGACCCAGTACTTC
TRBV27,TRBJ2-3,-,few,CASSLTRDTQYF,TGTGCCAGCAGTTTAACGAGAGATACGCAGTATTTT
TRBV9,TRBJ2-1,-,few,CASSLTDGRGNEQFF,TGTGCCAGCAGCTTAACGGACGGGAGAGGTAATGAGCAGTTCTTC
TRBV11-1,TRBJ2-2,-,-,CASSLTNRGRHGELFF,TGTGCCAGCAGCTTAACGAACCGGGGGCGCCACGGGGAGCTGTTTTTT
TRBV12-3/TRBV12-4,TRBJ1-1,-,-,CASSPQQGNTEAFF,TGTGCCAGCAGTCCTCAACAGGGGAACACTGAAGCTTTCTTT
TRBV7-3,TRBJ2-3,TRBD2,many,CASSPTGGADTQYF,TGTGCCAGCAGCCCCACGGGGGGGGCAGATACGCAGTATTTT
TRBV5-1,TRBJ1-6,-,-,CASTDVGEQSPLHF,TGCGCCAGCACAGATGTGGGGGAGCAGTCACCCCTCCACTTT
TRBV20-1,TRBJ2-1,-,-,CSASRNIDEQFF,TGCAGTGCTAGCAGGAATATAGATGAGCAGTTCTTC
TRBV18,TRBJ1-1,-,few,CASSPGGAQEAFF,TGTGCCAGCTCACCAGGTGGGGCTCAAGAAGCTTTCTTT
TRBV20-1,TRBJ2-5,TRBD2,few,CSARDNLSGRFGETQYF,TGCAGTGCTAGAGATAACCTTAGCGGGAGGTTTGGAGAGACCCAGTACTTC
TRBV7-6,TRBJ2-1,-,few,CASSSRNRYNEQFF,TGTGCCAGCAGCTCACGGAACCGCTACAATGAGCAGTTCTTC
TRBV11-2,TRBJ2-3,TRBD2,-,CATRDPGLAGLHPSTDTQYF,TGTGCCACTCGCGATCCGGGACTAGCGGGACTTCACCCTAGCACAGATACGCAGTATTTT
TRBV28,TRBJ2-3,-,-,CASLPGQITDTQYF,TGTGCATCCCTCCCCGGGCAGATCACAGATACGCAGTATTTT
TRBV11-2,TRBJ2-1,-,-,CASRFGVGDYNEQFF,TGTGCCAGCAGGTTCGGGGTTGGGGATTACAATGAGCAGTTCTTC
TRBV27,TRBJ1-1,-,few,CASSPHVRVSTEAFF,TGTGCCAGCAGCCCCCATGTCAGGGTTAGCACTGAAGCTTTCTTT
TRBV20-1,TRBJ1-1,-,few,CSAFPHNTEAFF,TGCAGTGCTTTTCCGCATAACACTGAAGCTTTCTTT
TRBV21-1,TRBJ2-6,-,-,CASSMPGSPGANVLTF,TGTGCCAGCAGCATGCCCGGGTCCCCTGGGGCCAACGTCCTGACTTTC
TRBV5-1,TRBJ2-7,TRBD2,few,CASSGTSGNYEQYF,TGCGCCAGCAGCGGAACTAGCGGGAACTACGAGCAGTACTTC